The source of this T cell receptor (beta chain) is a study of control samples from healthy donors and cancer patients. Germline CDR1 reads MNHEY; CDR2 reads SMNVEV (reference sequence). Trimming took off 6 bases at V and 2 bases at J, with 20 bases between the two ends. This CDR3 spans 18 amino acids. The assay was immunoSEQ multiplex PCR, and TCRdb's table has in-frame clones only and misses some. The repertoire holds around 100,000 clones, with 88% as singletons. This chain joins TRBV27 and TRBJ2-6; the D is unclear. This receptor was taken from a woman between 65 and 79 years old in good health. Sequencing was carried out using blood. This chain's CDR3 is CASSPFSGTVTGANVLTF. The DNA for the CDR3 is TGTGCCAGCAGCCCGTTTAGTGGCACGGTCACTGGGGCCAACGTCCTGACTTTC.